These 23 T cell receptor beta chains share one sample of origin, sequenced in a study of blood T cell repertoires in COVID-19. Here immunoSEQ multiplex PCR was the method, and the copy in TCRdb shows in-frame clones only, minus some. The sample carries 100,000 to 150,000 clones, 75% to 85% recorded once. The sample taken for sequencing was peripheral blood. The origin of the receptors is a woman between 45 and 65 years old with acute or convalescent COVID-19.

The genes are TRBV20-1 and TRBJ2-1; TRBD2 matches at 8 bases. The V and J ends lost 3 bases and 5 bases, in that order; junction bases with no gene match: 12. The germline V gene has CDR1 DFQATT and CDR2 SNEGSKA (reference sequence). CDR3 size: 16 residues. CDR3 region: CSASASGPLYNNEQFF. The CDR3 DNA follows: TGCAGTGCTAGTGCTAGCGGGCCCCTTTACAACAATGAGCAGTTCTTC.

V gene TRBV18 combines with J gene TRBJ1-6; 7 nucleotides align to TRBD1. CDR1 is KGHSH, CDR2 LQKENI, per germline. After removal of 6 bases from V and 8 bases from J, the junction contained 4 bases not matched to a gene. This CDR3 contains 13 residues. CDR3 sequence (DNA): TGTGCCAGCTCGGGGACAGAGGATTCACCCCTCCACTTT. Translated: CASSGTEDSPLHF.

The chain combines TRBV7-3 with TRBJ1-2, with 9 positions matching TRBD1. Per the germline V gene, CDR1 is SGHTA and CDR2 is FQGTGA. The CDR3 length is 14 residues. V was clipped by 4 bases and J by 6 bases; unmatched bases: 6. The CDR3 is CASSSLQGADGYTF. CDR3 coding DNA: TGTGCCAGCAGCTCACTACAGGGGGCCGATGGCTACACCTTC.

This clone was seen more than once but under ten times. The DNA of the CDR3 is TGTGCCATCAAGGGGGAGCGGAGAAACCAAGAGACCCAGTACTTC. Amino acid sequence: CAIKGERRNQETQYF. V gene TRBV10-3 combines with J gene TRBJ2-5; perhaps TRBD1 as D (6 bases). The germline V gene encodes CDR1 ENHRY and CDR2 SYGVKD. The CDR3 extends over 15 amino acids. The V gene lost 7 bases and the J gene lost 0 bases, with 15 bases spanning the gap.

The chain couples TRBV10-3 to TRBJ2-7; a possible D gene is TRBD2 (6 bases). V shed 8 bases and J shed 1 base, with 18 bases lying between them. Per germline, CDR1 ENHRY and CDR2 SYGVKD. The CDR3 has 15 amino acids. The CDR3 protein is CAIGPGAGASYEQYF. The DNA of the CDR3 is TGTGCCATCGGACCGGGAGCTGGTGCATCCTACGAGCAGTACTTC.

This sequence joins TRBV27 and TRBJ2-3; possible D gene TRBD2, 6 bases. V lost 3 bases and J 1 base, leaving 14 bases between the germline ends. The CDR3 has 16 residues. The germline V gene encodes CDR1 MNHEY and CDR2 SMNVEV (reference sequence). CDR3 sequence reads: CASSFTSWPGTDTQYF. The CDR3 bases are TGTGCCAGCAGTTTTACTAGCTGGCCTGGCACAGATACGCAGTATTTT.

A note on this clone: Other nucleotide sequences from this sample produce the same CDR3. The CDR3 nucleotides are TGTGCCAGCAGCTTACAGACTTCCTACGAGCAGTACTTC. Translation gives CASSLQTSYEQYF. The rearrangement links TRBV11-2 to TRBJ2-7; D is unresolved. The length of the CDR3 is 13 residues. Germline assignment: CDR1 SGHAT and CDR2 FQNNGV. The V gene lost 2 bases and the J gene lost 1 base, with 6 bases spanning the gap.

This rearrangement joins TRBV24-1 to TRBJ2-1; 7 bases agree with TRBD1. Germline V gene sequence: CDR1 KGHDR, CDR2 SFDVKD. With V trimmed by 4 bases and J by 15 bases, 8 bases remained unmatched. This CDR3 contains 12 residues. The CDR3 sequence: CATSDSGTDLFF. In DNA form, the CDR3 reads TGTGCCACCAGTGACTCCGGGACAGATTTGTTCTTC.

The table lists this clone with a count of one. CDR3 bases: TGTGCCAGCAGTTACCTTGGGGACAAGAACACTGAAGCTTTCTTT. Its translation is CASSYLGDKNTEAFF. The genes are TRBV6-5 and TRBJ1-1; a possible D gene is TRBD1 (6 bases). Germline V lookup: CDR1 MNHEY, CDR2 SVGAGI. Trimming cost V 2 bases and J 1 base, with 11 bases left between them. CDR3 length: 15 amino acids.

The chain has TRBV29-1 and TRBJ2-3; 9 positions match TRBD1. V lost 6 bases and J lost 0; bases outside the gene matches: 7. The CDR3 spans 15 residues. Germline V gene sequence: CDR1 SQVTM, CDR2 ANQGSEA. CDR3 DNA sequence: TGCAGCGTCTCAACAGGGGGCCAGAGCACAGATACGCAGTATTTT. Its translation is CSVSTGGQSTDTQYF.

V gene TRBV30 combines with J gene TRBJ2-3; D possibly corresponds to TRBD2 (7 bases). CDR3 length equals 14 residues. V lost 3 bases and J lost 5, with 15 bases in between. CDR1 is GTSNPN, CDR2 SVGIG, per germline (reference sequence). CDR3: CAWRMGGLIDTQYF. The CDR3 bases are TGTGCCTGGAGAATGGGGGGGCTTATAGATACGCAGTATTTT.

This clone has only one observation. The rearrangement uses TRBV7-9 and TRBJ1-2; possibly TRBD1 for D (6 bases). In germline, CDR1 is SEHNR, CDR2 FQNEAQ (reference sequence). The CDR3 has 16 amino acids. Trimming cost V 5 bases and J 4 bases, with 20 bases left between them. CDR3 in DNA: TGTGCCAGCAGCCGTACCCCAAGAGGACAGAGCTATGGCTACACCTTC. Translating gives CASSRTPRGQSYGYTF.

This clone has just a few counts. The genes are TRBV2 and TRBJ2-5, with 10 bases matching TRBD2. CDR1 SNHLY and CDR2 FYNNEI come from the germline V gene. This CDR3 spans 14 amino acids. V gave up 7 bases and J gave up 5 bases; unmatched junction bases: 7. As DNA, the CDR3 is TGTGCCAGCACTTTTAGCGGGGGGTTGGAGACCCAGTACTTC. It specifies CASTFSGGLETQYF.

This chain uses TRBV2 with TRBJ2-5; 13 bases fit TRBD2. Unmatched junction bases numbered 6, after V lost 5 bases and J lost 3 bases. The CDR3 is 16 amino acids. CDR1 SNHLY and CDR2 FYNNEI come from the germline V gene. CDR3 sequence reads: CASSLLGLAGEETQYF. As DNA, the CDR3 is TGTGCCAGCAGTCTTCTTGGACTAGCGGGAGAAGAGACCCAGTACTTC.

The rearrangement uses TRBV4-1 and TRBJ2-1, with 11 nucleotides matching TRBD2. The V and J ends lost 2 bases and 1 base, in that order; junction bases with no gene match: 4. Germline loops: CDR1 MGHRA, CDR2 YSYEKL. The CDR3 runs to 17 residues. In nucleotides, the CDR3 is TGCGCCAGCAGCCAAACTAGCGGGGGCCATTCCTACAATGAGCAGTTCTTC. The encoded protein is CASSQTSGGHSYNEQFF.

The DNA of the CDR3 is TGTGCCACTTCCCTCGCAAACCGGAATTCACCCCTCCACTTT. Amino acid sequence: CATSLANRNSPLHF. The V gene is TRBV19, the J gene TRBJ1-6; D remains ambiguous. CDR3 size: 14 residues. Germline V CDR1 and CDR2: LNHDA, SQIVND (reference sequence). Trimming stripped 10 bases from V and 7 bases from J, with 17 bases between. Full variable domain (outside the CDR3, taken from reference TRBV19 and TRBJ1-6): DGGITQSPKYLFRKEGQNVTLSCEQNLNHDAMYWYRQDPGQGLRLIYYSQIVNDFQKGDIAEGYSVSREKKESFPLTVTSAQKNPTAFYLCATSLANRNSPLHFGNGTRLTVT.

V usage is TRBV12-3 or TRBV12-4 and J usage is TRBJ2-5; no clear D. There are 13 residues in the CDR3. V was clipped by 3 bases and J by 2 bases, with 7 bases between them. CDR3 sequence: CASSLFRQETQYF. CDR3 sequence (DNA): TGTGCCAGCAGTTTGTTCAGACAAGAGACCCAGTACTTC.

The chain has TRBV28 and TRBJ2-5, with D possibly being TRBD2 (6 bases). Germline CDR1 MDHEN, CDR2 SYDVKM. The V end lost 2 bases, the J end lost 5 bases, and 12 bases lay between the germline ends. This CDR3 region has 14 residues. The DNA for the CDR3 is TGTGCCAGCAGTTTAACGGGAGTTTGGGAGACCCAGTACTTC. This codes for CASSLTGVWETQYF.

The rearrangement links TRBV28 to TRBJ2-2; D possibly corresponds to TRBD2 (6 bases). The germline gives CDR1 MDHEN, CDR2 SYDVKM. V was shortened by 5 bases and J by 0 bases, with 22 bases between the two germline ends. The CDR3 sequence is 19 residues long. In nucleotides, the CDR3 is TGTGCCAGCAGTAAACAAGGGAGGCTTGGGCAGTCGAACACCGGGGAGCTGTTTTTT. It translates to CASSKQGRLGQSNTGELFF.

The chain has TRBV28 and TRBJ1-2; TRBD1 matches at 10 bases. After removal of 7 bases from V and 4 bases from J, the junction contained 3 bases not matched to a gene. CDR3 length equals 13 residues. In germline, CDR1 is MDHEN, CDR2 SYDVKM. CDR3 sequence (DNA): TGTGCCAGCACTCGGACAGGGGGCTATGGCTACACCTTC. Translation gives CASTRTGGYGYTF.

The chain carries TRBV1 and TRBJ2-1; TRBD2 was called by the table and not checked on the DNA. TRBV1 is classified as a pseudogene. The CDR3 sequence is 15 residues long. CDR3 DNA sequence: TGCACCAGCAGCCTTTTTGCGGGAGATCTAGGTGAGCAGTTCTTC. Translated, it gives CTSSLFAGDLGEQFF.

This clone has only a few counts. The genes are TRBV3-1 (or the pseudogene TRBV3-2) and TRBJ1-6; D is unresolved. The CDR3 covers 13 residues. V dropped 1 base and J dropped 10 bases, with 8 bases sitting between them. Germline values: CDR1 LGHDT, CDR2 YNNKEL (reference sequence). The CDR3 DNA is TGTGCCAGCAGCCAAGGCGTTTGGTCACCCCTCCACTTT. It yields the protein CASSQGVWSPLHF.

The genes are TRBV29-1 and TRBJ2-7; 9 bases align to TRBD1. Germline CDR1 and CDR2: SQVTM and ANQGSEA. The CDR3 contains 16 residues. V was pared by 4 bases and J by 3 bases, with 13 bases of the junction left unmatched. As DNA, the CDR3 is TGCAGCGTTGCGGACAGGGGTCCCGAATACATCTACGAGCAGTACTTC. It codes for CSVADRGPEYIYEQYF.